This T cell receptor (beta chain) emerged from a study of blood T cell repertoires in COVID-19. Study in general: PBMCs, B-cell-depleted T cells, or T cells provided the cDNA or gDNA that made up the material.

Sequencing used immunoSEQ multiplex PCR; TCRdb keeps in-frame clones, though not all of them. This sample has 150,000 to 200,000 clones, with 88% found just once. The length of the CDR3 is 18 residues. V shed 3 bases, J shed 0 bases, and the junction held 9 bases outside the gene matches. V and J are TRBV23-1 and TRBJ2-3; 10 positions agree with TRBD2. TRBV23-1 is given ORF status, its function remaining uncertain. The TCR originated in a human donor in a cohort sampled during active COVID-19. The material sequenced was peripheral blood. The CDR3 nucleotides are TGCGCCAGCAGTCATCAGAACCAACTAGCGGGGAGCACAGATACGCAGTATTTT. Its translation is CASSHQNQLAGSTDTQYF.